This T cell receptor beta chain came from a study of CD8+ T cells in alopecia areata. Reverse transcribed after extraction, RNA yielded cDNA as the sequencing template. This table comes from immunoSEQ multiplex PCR, and its TCRdb copy is limited to in-frame clones, with some not included. The sample has approximately 150,000 clones; 60% are singletons. As for treatment: oral pan-JAK inhibitor, 5-10 mg twice daily. PBMCs served as the source from which CD4+ and CD8+ T cells were sorted. Overall study results and limits: Against the mouse data, patients shared TCRs less clearly, possibly for HLA reasons. Normal skin's resident alphabeta T cells are sequenced alongside lesional scalp T cells. Many expanded lesional clones persisted during tofacitinib (in both scalp and blood).

As to this clone: Its antigen is unknown.

The CDR3 runs 14 residues. Germline CDR1 is MNHEY and CDR2 is SVGAGI. Trimming stripped 2 bases from V and 2 bases from J, with 10 bases between. This clonotype originated in a human donor with alopecia areata. Here the sequenced sample was CD4+ T cells sorted from blood, taken at week 24, from a patient treated with tofacitinib. This rearrangement joins TRBV6-5 to TRBJ2-7; the D gene is possibly TRBD1 (6 bases). Here the CDR3 DNA reads TGTGCCAGCAGTTACGGTGGGGGCCCCTACGAGCAGTACTTC. It codes for CASSYGGGPYEQYF.